This T cell receptor beta chain was observed in a study of blood T cells in healthy people across ages. The second PCR ran about 6 to 12 cycles with a sample-barcoded 5' primer and J-beta primers. MiXCR was run by TCRdb on the 5' RACE reads, yielding one entry per CDR3 protein. This table holds roughly 1,500,000 distinct CDR3 sequences, approximately 32% found once. CDR3 size: 15 residues. V shed 2 bases and J shed 2 bases, with 12 bases lying between them. Germline CDR1 is LGHDT and CDR2 is YNNKEL (reference sequence). Total RNA extracted from each sample amounted to at least 6 micrograms. This clonotype was counted between two and nine times.

Sequencing input: blood. This clonotype was sampled from a woman between 25 and 40 years old in good health. The chain uses TRBV3-1 and TRBJ2-5, with D tentatively TRBD1 (6 bases). The CDR3 region has the DNA TGTGCCAGCAGCCAAAGTTGGGGGCGTCAAGAGACCCAGTACTTC. This codes for CASSQSWGRQETQYF.